This is a list of T cell receptor beta chains from one sample in a study of graft-versus-host responses after intestinal transplantation. Method: immunoSEQ multiplex PCR; TCRdb's copy keeps in-frame clones and lacks some. The sample includes 80,000 to 100,000 clones, approximately 87% of them seen just once. No antigen is known for these receptors. Sample: unstimulated CD4+ T cells sorted from spleen or lymph node cells, taken before intestinal transplant. Receptor source: a human donor who received an intestinal transplant. Both conserved end residues are part of each CDR3. Each record gives: V gene, J gene, CDR3 protein.

>TRBV7-9|TRBJ1-1
CASTQVIGVSGAFF
>TRBV6-5|TRBJ1-1
CASGYGGGGTEAFF
>TRBV19|TRBJ1-4
CASRPAGTQGTNEKLFF
>TRBV6-1|TRBJ1-1
CASSEARGLEAFF
>TRBV5-1|TRBJ2-2
CASTSGTGTVGELFF
>TRBV10-2|TRBJ1-1
CASSGGWTEAFF
>TRBV7-6|TRBJ1-1
CASRPSQGEGTEAFF
>TRBV7-3|TRBJ2-1
CASSLTLAPTYEQFF
>TRBV7-9|TRBJ2-1
CASSLAGALSYNEQFF
>TRBV6-6|TRBJ1-5
CASSYEEPQHF
>TRBV19|TRBJ1-6
CASKAGEHSPLHF
>TRBV6-9|TRBJ2-1
CASSPPGQAYNEQFF
>TRBV6-1|TRBJ1-4
CASSVANVREKLFF
>TRBV7-9|TRBJ2-7
CASRPTGLGEQYF
>TRBV4-1|TRBJ2-3
CASSLVSGASTDTQYF
>TRBV29-1|TRBJ2-1
CSVLTGLADYNEQFF
>TRBV10-2|TRBJ1-2
CASSEPDRVGGYTF
>TRBV2|TRBJ2-1
CASSELRMVDEQFF
>TRBV19|TRBJ1-5
CASSPLAGGPNNQPQHF
>TRBV2|TRBJ2-5
CASREDRGLGTQYF
>TRBV4-1|TRBJ2-7
CASTPGDRDGYEQYF
>TRBV5-1|TRBJ2-7
CASSLGGTGNYEQYF
>TRBV19|TRBJ2-1
CASSIPGGLPINEQFF
>TRBV29-1|TRBJ2-7
CSAAQDRRGYEQYF
>TRBV7-9|TRBJ1-1
CASSLWQGGRMNTEAFF
>TRBV6-1|TRBJ2-5
CAGLGLGEETQYF
>TRBV27|TRBJ1-5
CASRPGGQPQHF
>TRBV5-6|TRBJ2-3
CASSSWGGTNTQYF
>TRBV5-8|TRBJ1-2
CASSAWTGGDNYGYTF
>TRBV6-6|TRBJ1-6
CASSSRQASPLHF
>TRBV5-1|TRBJ1-5
CASSMGAGIDQPQHF
>TRBV6-5|TRBJ1-1
CASRSPGDTEAFF
>TRBV21-1|TRBJ1-2
CASSIPQACPNGYTF
>TRBV5-4|TRBJ1-1
CASSPSLAYTGEAFF
>TRBV29-1|TRBJ1-6
CSAWTGPNSPLHF
>TRBV12-5|TRBJ1-5
CASGLVQGGNQPQHF
>TRBV5-1|TRBJ1-1
CASNPGQRNTEAFF
>TRBV7-3|TRBJ2-6
CASSLEGANVLTF
>TRBV27|TRBJ1-6
CASSLSRLNNSPLHF
>TRBV5-1|TRBJ2-6
CASSPAGTGGPISGANVLTF
>TRBV12-5|TRBJ2-3
CASGLGQLAGKSTDTQYF
>TRBV27|TRBJ2-3
CASSLSGWGGTDTQYF
>TRBV19|TRBJ1-2
CATRWSYGYTF
>TRBV5-1|TRBJ1-2
CASSQGGYGYTF
>TRBV2|TRBJ1-1
CASRRDRADRKNTEAFF
>TRBV6-1|TRBJ2-1
CASSEAGGRNEQFF
>TRBV5-1|TRBJ1-2
CASSRDRAAYGYTF
>TRBV5-8|TRBJ1-6
CASSRGSGGGYSPLHF
>TRBV2|TRBJ2-7
CASSESGYEQYF
>TRBV9|TRBJ1-2
CASSVGVGLDYGYTF
>TRBV28|TRBJ1-1
CASNTLQRNTEAFF
>TRBV6-5|TRBJ1-4
CATRGGSGNEKLFF
>TRBV6-5|TRBJ2-7
CASSYSGTYEQYF